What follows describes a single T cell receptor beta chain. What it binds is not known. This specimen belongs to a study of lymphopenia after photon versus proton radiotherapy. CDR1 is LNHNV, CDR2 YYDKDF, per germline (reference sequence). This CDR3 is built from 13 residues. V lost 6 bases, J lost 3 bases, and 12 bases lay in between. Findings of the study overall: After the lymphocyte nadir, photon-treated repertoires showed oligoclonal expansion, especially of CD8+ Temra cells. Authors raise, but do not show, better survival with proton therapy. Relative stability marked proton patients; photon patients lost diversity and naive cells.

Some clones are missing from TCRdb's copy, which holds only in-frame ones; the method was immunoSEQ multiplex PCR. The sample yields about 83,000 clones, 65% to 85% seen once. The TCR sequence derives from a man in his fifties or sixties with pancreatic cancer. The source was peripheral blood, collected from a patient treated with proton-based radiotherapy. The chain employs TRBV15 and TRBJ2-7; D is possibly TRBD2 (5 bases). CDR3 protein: CATSVGDRYEQYF. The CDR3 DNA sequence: TGTGCCACCAGTGTCGGGGATCGCTACGAGCAGTACTTC.